This T cell receptor beta chain was profiled in a study of Ad26.COV2.S vaccination and SARS-CoV-2 variants. Study context: Donor participated within the Ad26.COV2.S arm of the COV1001 trial. Recipients of Ad26.COV2.S got it intramuscularly, once or twice 56 days apart. Study-wide points: Spike-specific TCR breadth was greater in vaccine than placebo recipients. Using TCR breadth and depth analyses may have led to underestimated total T cell responses.

Sample treatment: some 19 received Ad26.COV2.S at low or high dose, single or two shots; five or six received placebo; per-sample allocation not given. Sample collection was performed on day 63 after the first vaccine or placebo injection. Assay: immunoSEQ multiplex PCR; the TCRdb copy retains only in-frame clones and omits some. The sample lists a few hundred thousand clones, 85% to 90% occurring once. Notes on this clone: What it binds is not known.

Between the trimmed V and J ends, which lost 4 bases and 0 bases, there was a span of 16 bases. The V gene's germline CDR1 is LGHNA and CDR2 YSLEER. This CDR3 region has 17 residues. This clonotype was obtained from a person between 18 and 65 years old who received the Ad26.COV2.S COVID-19 vaccine or a placebo. The specimen comprised peripheral blood, sampled in a trial of Ad26.COV2.S vaccine versus placebo. V is TRBV4-3 and J is TRBJ1-3; D is perhaps TRBD1 (5 bases). The CDR3 spells CASSPGEGSASGNTIYF. The CDR3 DNA is TGCGCCAGCAGCCCCGGAGAGGGGTCGGCCTCTGGAAACACCATATATTTT.